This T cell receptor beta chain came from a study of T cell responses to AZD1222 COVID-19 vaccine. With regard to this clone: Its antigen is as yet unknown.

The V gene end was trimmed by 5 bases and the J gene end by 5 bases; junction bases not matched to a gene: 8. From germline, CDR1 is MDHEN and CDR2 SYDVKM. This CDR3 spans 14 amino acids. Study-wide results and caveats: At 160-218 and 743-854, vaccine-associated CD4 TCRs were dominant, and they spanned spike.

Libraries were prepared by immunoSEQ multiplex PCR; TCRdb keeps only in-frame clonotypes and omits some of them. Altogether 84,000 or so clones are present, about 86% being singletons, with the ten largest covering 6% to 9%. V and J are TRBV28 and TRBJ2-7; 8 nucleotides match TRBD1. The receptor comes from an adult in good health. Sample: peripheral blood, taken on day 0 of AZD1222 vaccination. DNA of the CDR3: TGTGCCAGCAGTATAGACAGGGGAGCCCACGAGCAGTACTTC. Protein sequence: CASSIDRGAHEQYF.